These 5 T cell receptor beta chains share one sample of origin, sequenced in a study of blood T cell repertoires in COVID-19. The repertoire was sequenced with immunoSEQ multiplex PCR; TCRdb's copy has only in-frame clones and lacks some. The sample lists 170,000 or so clones, about 90% occurring once. The sequenced sample was PBMCs or T cells enriched from blood (not recorded which). The source of these receptors is a woman aged 45-59 years who had recovered from COVID-19.

CDR3 protein: CASSAGQSTNEKLFF. The DNA of the CDR3 is TGTGCCAGCAGTGCCGGACAGTCGACTAATGAAAAACTGTTTTTT. This chain connects TRBV2 to TRBJ1-4; D possibly corresponds to TRBD1 (6 bases). The germline V gene encodes CDR1 SNHLY and CDR2 FYNNEI. The CDR3 runs 15 residues. V lost 4 bases and J 2 bases, leaving 11 bases between the germline ends.

The chain combines TRBV13 with TRBJ2-3, with 14 bases lining up with TRBD2. The trim removed 5 bases at V and 6 bases at J, leaving 10 bases unmatched. The length of the CDR3 is 17 residues. Germline CDR1 reads PRHDT; CDR2 reads FYEKMQ (reference sequence). The CDR3 DNA reads TGTGCCAGCAGCCCGCCGACTAGCGGGAGGGCCGCGGATACGCAGTATTTT. It encodes CASSPPTSGRAADTQYF.

This clone was counted once. DNA for the CDR3: TGTGCCAGCAGTTACTCACTGGGCAGGAACACTGAAGCTTTCTTT. This gives the protein CASSYSLGRNTEAFF. The rearrangement uses TRBV6-5 and TRBJ1-1; D is undetermined. The CDR3 runs 15 residues. The germline V gene encodes CDR1 MNHEY and CDR2 SVGAGI. Between the trimmed V and J ends, which lost 0 bases and 1 base, there was a span of 9 bases.

The rearrangement links TRBV28 to TRBJ2-7; D might be TRBD2 (6 bases). The CDR3 spans 12 residues. V lost 7 bases and J 7 bases, leaving 14 bases between the germline ends. Germline values: CDR1 MDHEN, CDR2 SYDVKM. The CDR3 DNA is TGTGCCAGCAAGGCCGGGACTCAAGAGCAGTACTTC. Protein sequence: CASKAGTQEQYF.

V usage is TRBV9 and J usage is TRBJ2-3; TRBD2 matches 10 bases. The CDR3 loop spans 16 amino acids. Germline loops: CDR1 SGDLS, CDR2 YYNGEE. Trimming at V came to 2 bases and at J to 2 bases, leaving 5 bases not matched to a gene. CDR3 sequence: CASSVGTSVSTDTQYF. CDR3 coding DNA: TGTGCCAGCAGCGTTGGGACTAGCGTATCCACAGATACGCAGTATTTT.